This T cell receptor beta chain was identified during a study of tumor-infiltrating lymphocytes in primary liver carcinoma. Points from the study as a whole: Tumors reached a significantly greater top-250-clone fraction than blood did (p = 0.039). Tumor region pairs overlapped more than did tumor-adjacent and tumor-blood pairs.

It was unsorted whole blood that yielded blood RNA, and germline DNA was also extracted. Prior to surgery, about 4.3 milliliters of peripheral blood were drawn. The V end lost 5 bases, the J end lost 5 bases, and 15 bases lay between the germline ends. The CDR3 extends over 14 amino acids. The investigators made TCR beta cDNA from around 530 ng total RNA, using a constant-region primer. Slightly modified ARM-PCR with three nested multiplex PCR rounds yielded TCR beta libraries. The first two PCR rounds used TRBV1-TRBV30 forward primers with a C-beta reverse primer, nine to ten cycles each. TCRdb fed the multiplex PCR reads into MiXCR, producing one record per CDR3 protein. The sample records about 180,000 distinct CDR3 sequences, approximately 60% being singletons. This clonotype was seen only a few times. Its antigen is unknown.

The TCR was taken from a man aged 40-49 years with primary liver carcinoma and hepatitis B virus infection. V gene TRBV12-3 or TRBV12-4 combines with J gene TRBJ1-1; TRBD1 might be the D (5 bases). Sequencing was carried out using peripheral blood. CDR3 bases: TGTGCCAGCAGTCTCAGGGCCATCAGAACTGAAGCTTTCTTT. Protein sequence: CASSLRAIRTEAFF.